These T cell receptor beta chains were read from a single sample in a study of graft-versus-host responses after intestinal transplantation. Sequenced by immunoSEQ multiplex PCR; TCRdb stores in-frame clones only, minus some. The sample shows fewer than 50,000 clones, approximately 84% of them seen only once. No antigen has been identified for these receptors. Sample: unstimulated CD4+ T cells sorted from spleen or lymph node cells, taken before transplant. The receptors here all came from a human donor who was the organ donor for an intestinal transplant. The CDR3 runs from the conserved cysteine through the conserved F or W. A D gene is named only where the DNA matches it firmly. Clone size is given for some rows only: seen once, a few or many times, or a class if the clone is expanded.

D | size | J | V | CDR3 | DNA
. | . | TRBJ1-4 | TRBV2 | CASSEGRGRNEKLFF | TGTGCCAGCAGTGAAGGAAGAGGGAGAAATGAAAAACTGTTTTTT
TRBD1 | few | TRBJ1-3 | TRBV5-8 | CASSSGTGTGNTIYF | TGTGCCAGCAGCAGCGGGACAGGGACTGGAAACACCATATATTTT
. | once | TRBJ1-5 | TRBV6-5 | CASRPRVPNQPQHF | TGTGCCAGCAGACCCAGGGTCCCAAATCAGCCCCAGCATTTT
TRBD2 | . | TRBJ2-7 | TRBV6-5 | CASSDRASGDEQYF | TGTGCCAGCAGTGATCGCGCTAGCGGGGACGAGCAGTACTTC
. | . | TRBJ1-1 | TRBV6-5 | CASAFTAEAFF | TGTGCCAGCGCATTTACTGCTGAAGCTTTCTTT
TRBD2 | . | TRBJ2-2 | TRBV27 | CASIGLAGATGELFF | TGTGCCAGCATCGGACTAGCGGGAGCCACCGGGGAGCTGTTTTTT
. | . | TRBJ2-6 | TRBV6-5 | CASSYGYGANVLTF | TGTGCCAGCAGTTATGGATATGGGGCCAACGTCCTGACTTTC
TRBD2 | few | TRBJ2-2 | TRBV6-5 | CASVRGGPSTGELFF | TGTGCCAGCGTACGGGGGGGCCCGAGCACCGGGGAGCTGTTTTTT
. | . | TRBJ1-2 | TRBV12-2 | CASRLERRGHNYGYTF | TGTGCAAGTCGCTTAGAGCGTAGGGGCCATAACTATGGCTACACCTTC
TRBD2 | . | TRBJ2-7 | TRBV6-6 | CASSFRTSGNEQYF | TGTGCCAGCAGTTTCCGGACTAGCGGGAACGAGCAGTACTTC
. | . | TRBJ1-2 | TRBV28 | CASSLHRVNYGYTF | TGTGCCAGCAGTTTACACAGGGTTAACTATGGCTACACCTTC
TRBD1 | . | TRBJ2-7 | TRBV5-1 | CASSLGQGLGEQYF | TGCGCCAGCAGCCTGGGACAGGGGTTAGGCGAGCAGTACTTC
. | . | TRBJ2-1 | TRBV6-1 | CASSEAGAGYNEQFF | TGTGCCAGCAGTGAAGCCGGGGCGGGTTACAATGAGCAGTTCTTC
. | . | TRBJ2-7 | TRBV6-6 | CASSYNGDYEQYF | TGTGCCAGCAGTTATAACGGAGACTACGAGCAGTACTTC
. | few | TRBJ1-5 | TRBV6-4 | CASSEFQGNQPQHF | TGTGCCAGCAGTGAGTTCCAGGGCAATCAGCCCCAGCATTTT
. | . | TRBJ2-7 | TRBV21-1 | CASSKALHEQYF | TGTGCCAGCAGCAAAGCGCTACACGAGCAGTACTTC
. | . | TRBJ1-2 | TRBV2 | CASSSRGSDYGYTF | TGTGCCAGCAGTTCTAGGGGAAGCGACTATGGCTACACCTTC
. | . | TRBJ2-7 | TRBV29-1 | CSVEDWRDAEQYF | TGCAGCGTTGAAGATTGGCGGGACGCCGAGCAGTACTTC
. | . | TRBJ1-5 | TRBV6-1 | CASSPLRQGNQPQHF | TGTGCCAGCAGTCCCCTAAGACAGGGCAATCAGCCCCAGCATTTT
. | once | TRBJ2-5 | TRBV6-6 | CASSYSTSRETQYF | TGTGCCAGCAGTTACTCCACATCCCGGGAGACCCAGTACTTC
TRBD2 | few | TRBJ2-5 | TRBV7-8 | CASSFRDYGGKETQYF | TGTGCCAGCAGCTTCCGGGACTACGGCGGGAAAGAGACCCAGTACTTC
. | . | TRBJ2-7 | TRBV13 | CASSFRDVGIRSYEQYF | TGTGCCAGCAGCTTTCGGGACGTCGGCATTCGTTCCTACGAGCAGTACTTC
. | . | TRBJ1-2 | TRBV5-1 | CASSLGQGDGYTF | TGCGCCAGCAGCTTGGGGCAGGGAGATGGCTACACCTTC
. | . | TRBJ1-1 | TRBV5-6 | CASSLAQAEAFF | TGTGCCAGCAGCTTGGCACAGGCTGAAGCTTTCTTT
TRBD2 | . | TRBJ2-7 | TRBV10-3 | CAISESASGASYEQYF | TGTGCCATCAGTGAGTCTGCTAGCGGGGCCTCCTACGAGCAGTACTTC
TRBD1 | . | TRBJ1-2 | TRBV6-1 | CASRRDRGDYGYTF | TGTGCCAGCAGGAGGGACAGGGGGGACTATGGCTACACCTTC
TRBD2 | . | TRBJ2-1 | TRBV6-4 | CASSDSPLAGLKDEQFF | TGTGCCAGCAGTGACTCGCCACTAGCGGGGTTGAAAGATGAGCAGTTCTTC
. | . | TRBJ1-5 | TRBV6-1 | CASSDGGADQPQHF | TGTGCCAGCAGTGATGGGGGAGCGGATCAGCCCCAGCATTTT
TRBD2 | once | TRBJ2-5 | TRBV14 | CASSRRTSGGHKELRETQYF | TGTGCCAGCAGCCGTCGGACTAGCGGGGGCCATAAAGAGTTAAGAGAGACCCAGTACTTC
TRBD2 | . | TRBJ2-7 | TRBV19 | CASSIIAGGRGEQYF | TGTGCCAGTAGTATAATAGCGGGAGGGCGGGGCGAGCAGTACTTC
TRBD2 | . | TRBJ2-2 | TRBV9 | CASSVTSGTGELFF | TGTGCCAGCAGCGTAACTAGCGGGACCGGGGAGCTGTTTTTT
. | . | TRBJ2-7 | TRBV6-1 | CATGTRLDTYEQYF | TGTGCCACAGGGACGCGTTTGGATACCTACGAGCAGTACTTC
. | once | TRBJ2-5 | TRBV19 | CASSMAEGAQYF | TGTGCCAGTAGTATGGCTGAGGGAGCCCAGTACTTC
. | . | TRBJ2-1 | TRBV5-6 | CASSFPSSSPNNEQFF | TGTGCCAGCAGCTTCCCCAGCTCCTCCCCTAACAATGAGCAGTTCTTC
. | few | TRBJ2-5 | TRBV4-1 | CASSQDPPGRRGETQYF | TGCGCCAGCAGCCAAGATCCTCCGGGACGCCGGGGAGAGACCCAGTACTTC
. | . | TRBJ1-3 | TRBV5-8 | CASSLHTGSGNTIYF | TGTGCCAGCAGCTTGCATACCGGCTCTGGAAACACCATATATTTT
. | . | TRBJ2-1 | TRBV2 | CARGSTRSSYNEQFF | TGTGCCAGAGGTAGCACGCGAAGCTCCTACAATGAGCAGTTCTTC
. | . | TRBJ1-1 | TRBV6-1 | CASSPLGLDRTEAFF | TGTGCCAGCAGTCCCCTTGGTTTGGATCGGACTGAAGCTTTCTTT
. | once | TRBJ1-2 | TRBV6-1 | CASSTTDRFYYGYTF | TGTGCCAGCAGCACTACCGACAGGTTCTACTATGGCTACACCTTC
. | once | TRBJ2-7 | TRBV5-1 | CASSLTTYEQYF | TGCGCCAGCAGCTTGACAACCTACGAGCAGTACTTC
. | . | TRBJ2-5 | TRBV5-1 | CASSLLGASRETQYF | TGCGCCAGCAGCTTGTTAGGGGCCTCGAGAGAGACCCAGTACTTC
. | once | TRBJ2-1 | TRBV9 | CASSVVGGAREQFF | TGTGCCAGCAGCGTAGTTGGTGGGGCACGGGAGCAGTTCTTC
. | . | TRBJ2-1 | TRBV18 | CASSPPSSFYEQFF | TGTGCCAGCTCACCACCGTCGAGTTTCTATGAGCAGTTCTTC
. | . | TRBJ2-7 | TRBV19 | CASSTGRDPAYEQYF | TGTGCCAGTAGCACAGGCCGGGACCCAGCCTACGAGCAGTACTTC
TRBD2 | . | TRBJ2-1 | TRBV7-9 | CASSEGLADEQFF | TGTGCCAGCAGCGAAGGACTAGCCGATGAGCAGTTCTTC
TRBD2 | . | TRBJ2-1 | TRBV6-5 | CASSYSIPAGENEQFF | TGTGCCAGCAGTTACTCTATTCCTGCGGGAGAAAATGAGCAGTTCTTC
TRBD1 | . | TRBJ2-7 | TRBV19 | CASSMRAGTGRSEQYF | TGTGCCAGTAGTATGAGGGCCGGGACAGGGAGGAGCGAGCAGTACTTC
. | . | TRBJ1-5 | TRBV2 | CASRAGTFNQPQHF | TGTGCCAGCCGCGCGGGAACCTTCAATCAGCCCCAGCATTTT
. | . | TRBJ1-2 | TRBV4-3 | CASSQDRDYGYTF | TGCGCCAGCAGCCAAGACAGGGACTATGGCTACACCTTC
TRBD2 | . | TRBJ2-7 | TRBV11-2 | CASSWTSGSSYEQYF | TGTGCCAGCAGCTGGACTAGCGGGAGCTCCTACGAGCAGTACTTC
TRBD2 | few | TRBJ2-7 | TRBV25-1 | CASSRTSGGHEQYF | TGTGCCAGCAGTCGGACTAGCGGGGGGCACGAGCAGTACTTC
. | . | TRBJ2-2 | TRBV6-1 | CASSRGELFF | TGTGCCAGCAGTAGGGGGGAGCTGTTTTTT
. | . | TRBJ2-3 | TRBV11-2 | CASSLGTRTDTQYF | TGTGCCAGCAGCTTGGGGACACGGACGGATACGCAGTATTTT
. | once | TRBJ2-3 | TRBV19 | CASSITDTQYF | TGTGCCAGTAGTATCACAGATACGCAGTATTTT
TRBD2 | . | TRBJ2-5 | TRBV7-2 | CASSLVRTSVLTQYF | TGTGCCAGCAGCTTAGTTCGGACTAGCGTCTTGACCCAGTACTTC
TRBD2 | . | TRBJ2-5 | TRBV5-1 | CASSQGLAGGSYQETQYF | TGCGCCAGCAGCCAAGGACTAGCGGGGGGGTCGTACCAAGAGACCCAGTACTTC
. | . | TRBJ2-1 | TRBV9 | CASSVGRGAVEQFF | TGTGCCAGCAGCGTAGGTCGGGGTGCTGTAGAGCAGTTCTTC